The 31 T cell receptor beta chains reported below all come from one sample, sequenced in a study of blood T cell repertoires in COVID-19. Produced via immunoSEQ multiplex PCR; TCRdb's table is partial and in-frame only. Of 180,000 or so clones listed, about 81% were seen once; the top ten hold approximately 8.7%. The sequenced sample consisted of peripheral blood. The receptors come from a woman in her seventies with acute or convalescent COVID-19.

CDR3: CASLFSGLVPNEQFF. The CDR3 DNA follows: TGTGCCAGCCTCTTTTCGGGACTAGTCCCCAATGAGCAGTTCTTC. The chain has TRBV6-5 and TRBJ2-1, with 8 bases that match TRBD2. The V gene's germline CDR1 is MNHEY and CDR2 SVGAGI. CDR3 length equals 15 residues. V was pared by 8 bases and J by 6 bases, with 12 bases of the junction left unmatched.

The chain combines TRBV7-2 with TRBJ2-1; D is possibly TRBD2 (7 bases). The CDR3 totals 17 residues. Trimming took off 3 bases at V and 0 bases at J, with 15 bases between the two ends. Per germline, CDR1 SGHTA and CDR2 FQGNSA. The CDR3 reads CASSFGGGHPSYNEQFF. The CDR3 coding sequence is TGTGCCAGCAGCTTTGGGGGGGGACACCCCTCCTACAATGAGCAGTTCTTC.

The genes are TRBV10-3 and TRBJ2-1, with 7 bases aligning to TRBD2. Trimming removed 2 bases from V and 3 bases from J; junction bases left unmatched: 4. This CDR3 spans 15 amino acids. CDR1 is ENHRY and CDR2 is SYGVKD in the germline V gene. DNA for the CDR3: TGTGCCATCAGTGAGACGCTAGCGGACTACAATGAGCAGTTCTTC. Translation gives CAISETLADYNEQFF.

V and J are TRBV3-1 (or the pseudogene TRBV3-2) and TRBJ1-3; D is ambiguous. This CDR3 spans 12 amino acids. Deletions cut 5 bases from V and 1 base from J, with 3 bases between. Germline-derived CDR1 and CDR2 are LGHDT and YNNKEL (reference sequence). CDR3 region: CASSTSGNTIYF. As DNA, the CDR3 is TGTGCCAGCAGCACATCTGGAAACACCATATATTTT.

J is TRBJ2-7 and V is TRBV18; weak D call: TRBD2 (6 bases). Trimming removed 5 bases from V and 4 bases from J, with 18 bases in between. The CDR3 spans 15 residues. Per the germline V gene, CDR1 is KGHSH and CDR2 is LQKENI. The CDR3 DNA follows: TGTGCCAGCTCAGGAGGGACGCGAACGGGGTACGAGCAGTACTTC. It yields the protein CASSGGTRTGYEQYF.

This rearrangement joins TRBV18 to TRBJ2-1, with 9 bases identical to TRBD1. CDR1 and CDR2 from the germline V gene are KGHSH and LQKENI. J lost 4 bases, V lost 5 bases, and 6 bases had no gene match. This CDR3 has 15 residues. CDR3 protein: CASSTRTGVYNEQFF. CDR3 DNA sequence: TGTGCCAGCTCAACACGGACAGGGGTTTACAATGAGCAGTTCTTC.

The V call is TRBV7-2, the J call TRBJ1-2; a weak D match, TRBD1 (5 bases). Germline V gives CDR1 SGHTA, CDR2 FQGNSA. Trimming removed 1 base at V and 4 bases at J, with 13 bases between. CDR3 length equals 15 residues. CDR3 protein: CASSLEGRVLYGYTF. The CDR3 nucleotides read TGTGCCAGCAGCTTAGAGGGCAGGGTGCTCTATGGCTACACCTTC.

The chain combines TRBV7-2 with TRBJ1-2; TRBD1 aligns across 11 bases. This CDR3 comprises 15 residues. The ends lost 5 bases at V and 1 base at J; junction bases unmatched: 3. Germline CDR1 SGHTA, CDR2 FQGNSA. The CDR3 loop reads CASSQGTGGNYGYTF. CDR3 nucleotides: TGTGCCAGCAGCCAGGGGACAGGGGGTAACTATGGCTACACCTTC.

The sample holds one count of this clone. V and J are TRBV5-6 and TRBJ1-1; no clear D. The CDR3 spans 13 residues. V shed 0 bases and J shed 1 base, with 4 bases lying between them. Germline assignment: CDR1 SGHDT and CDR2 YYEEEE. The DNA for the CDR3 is TGTGCCAGCAGCTTGGACAGGAACACTGAAGCTTTCTTT. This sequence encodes CASSLDRNTEAFF.

CDR3 sequence reads: CATIAGGYNEQFF. For the CDR3, the DNA is TGTGCCACCATAGCGGGGGGTTACAATGAGCAGTTCTTC. The chain joins TRBV6-5 to TRBJ2-1, with TRBD2 matching over 10 bases. Trimming removed 10 bases from V and 4 bases from J; junction bases left unmatched: 4. The CDR3 spans 13 residues. Germline CDR1 and CDR2: MNHEY and SVGAGI.

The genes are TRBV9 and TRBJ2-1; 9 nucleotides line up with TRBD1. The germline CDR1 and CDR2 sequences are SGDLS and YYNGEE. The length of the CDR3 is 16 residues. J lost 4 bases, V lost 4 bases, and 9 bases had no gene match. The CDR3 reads CASSLQGTGMYNEQFF. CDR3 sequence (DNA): TGTGCCAGCAGCCTTCAAGGGACAGGGATGTACAATGAGCAGTTCTTC.

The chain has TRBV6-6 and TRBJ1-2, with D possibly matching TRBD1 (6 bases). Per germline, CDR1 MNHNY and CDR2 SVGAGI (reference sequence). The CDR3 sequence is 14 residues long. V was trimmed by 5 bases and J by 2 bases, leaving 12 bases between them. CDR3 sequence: CASSPDSLNYGYTF. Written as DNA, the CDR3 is TGTGCCAGCAGTCCGGACAGCTTGAACTATGGCTACACCTTC.

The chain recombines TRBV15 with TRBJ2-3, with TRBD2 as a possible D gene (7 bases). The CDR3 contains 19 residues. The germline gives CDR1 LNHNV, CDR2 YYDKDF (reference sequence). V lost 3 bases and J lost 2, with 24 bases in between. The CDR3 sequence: CATSRAFGAGGGYTDTQYF. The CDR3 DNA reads TGTGCCACCAGCAGGGCCTTTGGTGCCGGCGGGGGCTACACAGATACGCAGTATTTT.

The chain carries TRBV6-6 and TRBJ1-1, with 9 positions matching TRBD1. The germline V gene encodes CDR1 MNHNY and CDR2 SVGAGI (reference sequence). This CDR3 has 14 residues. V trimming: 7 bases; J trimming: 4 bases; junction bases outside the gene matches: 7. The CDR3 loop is CASISGDRATEAFF. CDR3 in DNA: TGTGCCAGCATTTCAGGGGACAGGGCCACTGAAGCTTTCTTT.

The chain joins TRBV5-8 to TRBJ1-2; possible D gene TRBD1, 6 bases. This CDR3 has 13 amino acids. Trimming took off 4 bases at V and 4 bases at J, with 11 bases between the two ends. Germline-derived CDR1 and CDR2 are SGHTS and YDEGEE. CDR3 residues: CASSEGGPYGYTF. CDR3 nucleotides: TGTGCCAGCAGCGAAGGGGGACCCTATGGCTACACCTTC. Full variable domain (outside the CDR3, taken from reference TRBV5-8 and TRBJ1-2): EAGVTQSPTHLIKTRGQQATLRCSPISGHTSVYWYQQALGLGLQFLLWYDEGEERNRGNFPPRFSGRQFPNYSSELNVNALELEDSALYLCASSEGGPYGYTFGSGTRLTVV.

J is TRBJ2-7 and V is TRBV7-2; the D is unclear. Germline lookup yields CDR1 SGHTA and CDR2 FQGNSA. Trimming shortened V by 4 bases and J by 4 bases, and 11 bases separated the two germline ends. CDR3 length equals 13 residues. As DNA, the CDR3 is TGTGCCAGCAGCTCCACCCCCGGGTACGAGCAGTACTTC. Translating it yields CASSSTPGYEQYF.

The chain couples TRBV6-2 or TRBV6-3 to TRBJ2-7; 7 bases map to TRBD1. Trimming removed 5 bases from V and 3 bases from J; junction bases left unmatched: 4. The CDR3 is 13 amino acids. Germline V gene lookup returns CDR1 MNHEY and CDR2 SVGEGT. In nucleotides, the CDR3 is TGTGCCAGCAGTCCGACAGGGATCTACGAGCAGTACTTC. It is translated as CASSPTGIYEQYF.

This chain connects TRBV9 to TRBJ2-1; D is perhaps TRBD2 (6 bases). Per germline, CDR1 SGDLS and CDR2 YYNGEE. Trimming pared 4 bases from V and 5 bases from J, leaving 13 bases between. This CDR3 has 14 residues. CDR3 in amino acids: CASSLGGIHNEQFF. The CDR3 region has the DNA TGTGCCAGCAGCCTTGGGGGGATCCACAATGAGCAGTTCTTC.

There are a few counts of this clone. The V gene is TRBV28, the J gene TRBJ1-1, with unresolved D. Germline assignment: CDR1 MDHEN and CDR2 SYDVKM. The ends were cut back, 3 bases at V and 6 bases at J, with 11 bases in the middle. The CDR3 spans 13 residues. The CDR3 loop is CASSFNRRPEAFF. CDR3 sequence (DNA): TGTGCCAGCAGTTTTAATCGGAGACCTGAAGCTTTCTTT.

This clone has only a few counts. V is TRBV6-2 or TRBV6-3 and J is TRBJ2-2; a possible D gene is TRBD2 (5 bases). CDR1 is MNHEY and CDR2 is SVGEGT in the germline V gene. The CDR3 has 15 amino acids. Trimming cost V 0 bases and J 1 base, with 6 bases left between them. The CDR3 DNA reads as TGTGCCAGCAGTTACTCAGCGGAGAACACCGGGGAGCTGTTTTTT. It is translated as CASSYSAENTGELFF.

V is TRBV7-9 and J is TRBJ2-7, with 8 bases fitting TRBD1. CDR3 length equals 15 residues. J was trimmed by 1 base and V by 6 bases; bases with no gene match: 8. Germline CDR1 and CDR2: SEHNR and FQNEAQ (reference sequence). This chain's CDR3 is CASRFSQGGSYEQYF. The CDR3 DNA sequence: TGTGCCAGCAGGTTTTCACAGGGGGGATCCTACGAGCAGTACTTC.

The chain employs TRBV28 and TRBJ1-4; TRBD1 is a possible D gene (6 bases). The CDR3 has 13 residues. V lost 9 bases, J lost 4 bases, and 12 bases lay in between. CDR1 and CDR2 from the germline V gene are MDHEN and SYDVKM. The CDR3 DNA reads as TGTGCCAGTTTGGACAGAAATAATGAAAAACTGTTTTTT. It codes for CASLDRNNEKLFF. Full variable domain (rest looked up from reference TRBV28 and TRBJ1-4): DVKVTQSSRYLVKRTGEKVFLECVQDMDHENMFWYRQDPGLGLRLIYFSYDVKMKEKGDIPEGYSVSREKKERFSLILESASTNQTSMYLCASLDRNNEKLFFGSGTQLSVL.

For the CDR3, the DNA is TGTGCCAGCAGTGAAGCGCCGGGAGATACGCAGTATTTT. This codes for CASSEAPGDTQYF. This sequence joins TRBV6-1 and TRBJ2-3; D not resolved. Per the germline V gene, CDR1 is MNHNS and CDR2 is SASEGT. V lost 0 bases and J lost 5, with 6 bases in between. The CDR3 is made up of 13 amino acids.

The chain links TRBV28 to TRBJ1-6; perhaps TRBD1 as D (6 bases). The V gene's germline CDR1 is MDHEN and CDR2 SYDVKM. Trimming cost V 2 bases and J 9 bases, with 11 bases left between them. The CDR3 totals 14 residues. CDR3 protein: CASSLIRGSSPLHF. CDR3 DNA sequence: TGTGCCAGCAGTTTAATCAGGGGAAGTTCACCCCTCCACTTT.

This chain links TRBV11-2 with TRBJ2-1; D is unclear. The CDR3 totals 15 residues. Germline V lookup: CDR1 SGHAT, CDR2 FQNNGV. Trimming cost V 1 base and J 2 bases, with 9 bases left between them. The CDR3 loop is CASSLVQQPYNEQFF. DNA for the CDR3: TGTGCCAGCAGCTTAGTACAGCAGCCCTACAATGAGCAGTTCTTC.

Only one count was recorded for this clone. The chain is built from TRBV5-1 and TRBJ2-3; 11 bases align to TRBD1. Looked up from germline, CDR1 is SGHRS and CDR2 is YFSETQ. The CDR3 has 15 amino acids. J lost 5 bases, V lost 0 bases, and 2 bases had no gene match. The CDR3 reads CASSLEGQGGDTQYF. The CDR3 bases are TGCGCCAGCAGCTTGGAGGGACAGGGGGGAGATACGCAGTATTTT.

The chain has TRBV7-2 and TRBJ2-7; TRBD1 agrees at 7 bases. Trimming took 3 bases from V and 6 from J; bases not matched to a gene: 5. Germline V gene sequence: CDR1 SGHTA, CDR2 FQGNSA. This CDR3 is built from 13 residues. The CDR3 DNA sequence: TGTGCCAGCAGCTTTACAGGGGACCGCGAGCAGTACTTC. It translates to CASSFTGDREQYF.

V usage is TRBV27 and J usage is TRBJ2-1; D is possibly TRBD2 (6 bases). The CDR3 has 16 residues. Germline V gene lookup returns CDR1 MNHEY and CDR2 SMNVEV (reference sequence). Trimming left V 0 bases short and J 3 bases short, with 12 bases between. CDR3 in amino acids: CASSLSIAAGYNEQFF. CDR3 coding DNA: TGTGCCAGCAGTTTATCGATAGCAGCGGGCTACAATGAGCAGTTCTTC.

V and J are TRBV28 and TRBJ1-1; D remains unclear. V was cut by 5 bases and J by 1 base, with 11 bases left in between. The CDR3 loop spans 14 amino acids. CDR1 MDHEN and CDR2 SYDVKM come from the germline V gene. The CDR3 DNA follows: TGTGCCAGCAGTCCCCACTCACCGAACACTGAAGCTTTCTTT. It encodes CASSPHSPNTEAFF.

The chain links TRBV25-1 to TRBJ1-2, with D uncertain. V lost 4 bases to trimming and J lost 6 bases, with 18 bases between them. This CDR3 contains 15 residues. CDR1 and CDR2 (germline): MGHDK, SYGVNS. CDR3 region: CASSVEGRAMDGYTF. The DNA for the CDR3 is TGTGCCAGCAGTGTCGAGGGAAGGGCGATGGATGGCTACACCTTC.

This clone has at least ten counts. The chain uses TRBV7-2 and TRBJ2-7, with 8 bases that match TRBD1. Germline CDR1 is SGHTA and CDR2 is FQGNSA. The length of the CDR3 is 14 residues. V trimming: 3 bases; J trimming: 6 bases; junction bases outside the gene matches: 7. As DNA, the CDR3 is TGTGCCAGCAGCTTTGGGCAGGGGGCTTTCGAGCAGTACTTC. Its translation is CASSFGQGAFEQYF.